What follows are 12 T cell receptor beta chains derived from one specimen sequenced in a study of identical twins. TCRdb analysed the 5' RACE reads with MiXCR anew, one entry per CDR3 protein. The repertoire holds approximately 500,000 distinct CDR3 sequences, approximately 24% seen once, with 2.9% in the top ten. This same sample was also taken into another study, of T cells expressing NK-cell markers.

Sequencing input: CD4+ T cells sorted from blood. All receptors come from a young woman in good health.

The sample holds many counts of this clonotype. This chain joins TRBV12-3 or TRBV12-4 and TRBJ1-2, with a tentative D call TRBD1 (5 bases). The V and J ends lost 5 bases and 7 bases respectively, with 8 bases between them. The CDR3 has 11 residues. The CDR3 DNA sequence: TGTGCCAGCAGTACAGGAGGTGGCTACACCTTC. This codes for CASSTGGGYTF.

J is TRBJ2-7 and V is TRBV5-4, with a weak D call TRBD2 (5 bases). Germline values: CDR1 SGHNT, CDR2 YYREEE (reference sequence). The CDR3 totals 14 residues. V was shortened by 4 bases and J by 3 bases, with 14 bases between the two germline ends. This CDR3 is CASSNGLNNYEQYF. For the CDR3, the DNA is TGTGCCAGCAGCAATGGACTTAACAACTACGAGCAGTACTTC.

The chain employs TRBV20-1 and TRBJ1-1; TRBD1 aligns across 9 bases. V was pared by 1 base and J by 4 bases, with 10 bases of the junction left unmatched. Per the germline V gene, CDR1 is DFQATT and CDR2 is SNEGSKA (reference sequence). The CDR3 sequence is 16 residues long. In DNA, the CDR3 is TGCAGTGCTAGAGGGACAGGGGCTGATGTGATCACTGAAGCTTTCTTT. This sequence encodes CSARGTGADVITEAFF.

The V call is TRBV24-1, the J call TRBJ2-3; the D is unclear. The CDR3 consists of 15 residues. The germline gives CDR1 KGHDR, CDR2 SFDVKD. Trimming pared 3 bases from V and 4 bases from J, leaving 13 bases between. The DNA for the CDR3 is TGTGCCACCAGTGATAAGGGCGGACGGGCAGATACGCAGTATTTT. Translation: CATSDKGGRADTQYF.

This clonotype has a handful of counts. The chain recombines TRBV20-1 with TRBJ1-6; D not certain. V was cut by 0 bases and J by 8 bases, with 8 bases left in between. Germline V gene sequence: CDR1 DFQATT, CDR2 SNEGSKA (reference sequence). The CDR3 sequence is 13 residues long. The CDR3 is CSARDLRDSPLHF. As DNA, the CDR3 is TGCAGTGCTAGAGATCTTAGGGATTCACCCCTCCACTTT.

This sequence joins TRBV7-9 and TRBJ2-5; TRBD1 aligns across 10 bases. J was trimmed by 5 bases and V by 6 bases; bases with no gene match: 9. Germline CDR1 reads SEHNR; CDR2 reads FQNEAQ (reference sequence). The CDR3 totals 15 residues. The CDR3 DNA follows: TGTGCCAGCAGTCTAGGACAGGGGGTTAGTGAGACCCAGTACTTC. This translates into CASSLGQGVSETQYF.

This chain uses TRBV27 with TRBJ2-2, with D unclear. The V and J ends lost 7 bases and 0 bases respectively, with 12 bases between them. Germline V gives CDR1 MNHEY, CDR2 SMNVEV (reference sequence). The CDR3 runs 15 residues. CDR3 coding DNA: TGTGCCAGCAAAATCGGACGGGCGAACACCGGGGAGCTGTTTTTT. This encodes CASKIGRANTGELFF.

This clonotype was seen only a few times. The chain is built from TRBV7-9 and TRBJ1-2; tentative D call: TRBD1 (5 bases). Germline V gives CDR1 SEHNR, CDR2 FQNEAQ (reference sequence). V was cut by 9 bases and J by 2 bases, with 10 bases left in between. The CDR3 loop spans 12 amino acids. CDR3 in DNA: TGTGCCAGTGGGGACGGCAACTATGGCTACACCTTC. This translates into CASGDGNYGYTF.

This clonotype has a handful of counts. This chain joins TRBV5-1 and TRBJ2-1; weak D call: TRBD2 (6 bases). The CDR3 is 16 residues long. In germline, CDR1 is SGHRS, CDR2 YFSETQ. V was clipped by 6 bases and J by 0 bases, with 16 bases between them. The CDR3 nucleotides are TGCGCCAGCACCCCCGGGGCGGGGAGCTCCTACAATGAGCAGTTCTTC. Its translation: CASTPGAGSSYNEQFF.

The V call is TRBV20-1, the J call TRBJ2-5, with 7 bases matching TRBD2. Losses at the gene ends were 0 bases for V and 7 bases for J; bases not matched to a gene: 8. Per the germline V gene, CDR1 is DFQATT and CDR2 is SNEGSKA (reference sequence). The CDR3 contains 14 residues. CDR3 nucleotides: TGCAGTGCTAGAGATTTTACTAGCGATGGGACCCAGTACTTC. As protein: CSARDFTSDGTQYF.

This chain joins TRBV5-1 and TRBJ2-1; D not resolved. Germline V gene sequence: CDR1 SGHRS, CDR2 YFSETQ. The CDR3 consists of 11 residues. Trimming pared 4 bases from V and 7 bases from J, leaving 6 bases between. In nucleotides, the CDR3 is TGCGCCAGCAGCCATCAAAATGAGCAGTTCTTC. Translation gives CASSHQNEQFF.

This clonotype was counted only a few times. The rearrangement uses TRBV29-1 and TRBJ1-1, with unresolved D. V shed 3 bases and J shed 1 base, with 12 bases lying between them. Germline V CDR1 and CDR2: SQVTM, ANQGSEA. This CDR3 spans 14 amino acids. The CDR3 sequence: CSVEGSLRNTEAFF. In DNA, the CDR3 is TGCAGCGTTGAGGGCAGTTTGAGGAACACTGAAGCTTTCTTT.